The 13 T cell receptor beta chains reported below all come from one sample, sequenced in a study of T cells after yellow fever vaccination. One entry per CDR3 protein, called by TCRdb with MiXCR from the 5' RACE reads. This repertoire shows 250,000 or so distinct CDR3 sequences, 5.5% to 8.5% found once; its top ten account for around 1.1%. The specimen comprised CD4+ T cells sorted from PBMCs, sampled on the day of the yellow fever booster vaccination. The source is a man aged 30 to 45 who received the YFV17D yellow fever vaccine.

A few counts support this clonotype. V is TRBV19 and J is TRBJ1-5; TRBD1 might be the D (5 bases). The CDR3 sequence is 14 residues long. From germline, CDR1 is LNHDA and CDR2 SQIVND (reference sequence). V was clipped by 11 bases and J by 4 bases, with 18 bases between them. CDR3 sequence reads: CAGGEAGANQPQHF. The DNA for the CDR3 is TGTGCCGGGGGGGAGGCGGGCGCTAATCAGCCCCAGCATTTT.

The genes are TRBV14 and TRBJ2-1, with 9 bases aligning to TRBD1. The CDR3 covers 16 residues. Looked up from germline, CDR1 is SGHDN and CDR2 is FVKESK. The V segment lost 1 base and the J segment 9 bases; nucleotides outside the gene matches: 10. Here the CDR3 DNA reads TGTGCCAGCAGCCAAGGGAGGACAGGGGTGGGCCGTGAGCAGTTCTTC. Its protein product is CASSQGRTGVGREQFF.

This chain uses TRBV20-1 with TRBJ2-3; TRBD2 agrees at 16 bases. The CDR3 runs to 15 residues. Germline V gene data show CDR1 as DFQATT and CDR2 as SNEGSKA (reference sequence). Trimming cost V 4 bases and J 4 bases; bases outside gene matches: 2. The chain's CDR3 is CSAKGLAGGPDTQYF. DNA of the CDR3: TGCAGTGCTAAGGGACTAGCGGGAGGGCCAGATACGCAGTATTTT.

This clonotype was observed at least ten times. V gene TRBV28 combines with J gene TRBJ1-2, with TRBD1 as a possible D gene (6 bases). Germline assignment: CDR1 MDHEN and CDR2 SYDVKM. V was shortened by 9 bases and J by 5 bases, with 16 bases between the two germline ends. This CDR3 comprises 13 residues. The CDR3 bases are TGTGCCAGTGCTTCAGGACAGAATTATGGCTACACCTTC. This encodes CASASGQNYGYTF.

This clonotype occurred a few times. This chain uses TRBV5-1 with TRBJ2-2; D gene uncertain. V lost 4 bases to trimming and J lost 3 bases, with 19 bases between them. Germline V CDR1 and CDR2: SGHRS, YFSETQ. The CDR3 length is 17 residues. The CDR3 coding sequence is TGCGCCAGCAGCACCCCATCAACCGCACGAGACACCGGGGAGCTGTTTTTT. It encodes CASSTPSTARDTGELFF.

This clonotype was observed a few times. The J gene is TRBJ2-7, the V gene TRBV20-1, with 10 bases identical to TRBD2. Germline V gene lookup returns CDR1 DFQATT and CDR2 SNEGSKA (reference sequence). The V and J ends lost 5 bases and 5 bases, in that order; junction bases with no gene match: 9. The CDR3 length is 14 residues. CDR3: CSAGAGGGRHEQYF. CDR3 nucleotides: TGCAGTGCTGGAGCGGGGGGGGGCCGGCACGAGCAGTACTTC.

V and J are TRBV7-8 and TRBJ2-3; D not certain. In germline, CDR1 is SGHVS, CDR2 FQNEAQ. This CDR3 region has 14 residues. Trimming removed 5 bases at V and 2 bases at J, with 11 bases between. For the CDR3, the DNA is TGTGCCAGCAGCAAGATGGCTTTCACAGATACGCAGTATTTT. Its translation is CASSKMAFTDTQYF.

The rearrangement uses TRBV3-1 and TRBJ2-3, with D possibly matching TRBD1 (8 bases). CDR1 is LGHDT and CDR2 is YNNKEL in the germline V gene (reference sequence). V gave up 4 bases and J gave up 4 bases, with 12 bases separating them. The CDR3 runs 14 residues. CDR3 protein: CASSRQGRADTQYF. The CDR3 DNA reads as TGTGCCAGCAGCCGACAGGGGAGGGCAGATACGCAGTATTTT.

A remark on this clonotype: A much larger clone lies one base from this, so it may be a read error. The chain carries TRBV7-2 and TRBJ2-5, with unresolved D. Germline CDR1 is SGHTA and CDR2 is FQGNSA. The CDR3 runs to 13 residues. V was shortened by 5 bases and J by 5 bases, with 12 bases between the two germline ends. This CDR3 is CASSQRMWETQYF. The CDR3, as DNA: TGTGCCAGCAGCCAGCGTATGTGGGAGACCCAGTACTTC.

The table lists this clonotype with a few counts. The chain uses TRBV12-3 or TRBV12-4 and TRBJ2-7; 10 bases fit TRBD2. The trim removed 6 bases at V and 9 bases at J, leaving 8 bases unmatched. CDR3 size: 13 residues. CDR3 region: CASRASGSFAQYF. The CDR3 DNA reads TGTGCCAGCAGGGCTAGCGGGAGTTTTGCGCAGTACTTC.

J is TRBJ2-1 and V is TRBV6-5; a possible D gene is TRBD1 (6 bases). V lost 0 bases and J 5 bases, leaving 17 bases between the germline ends. CDR3 size: 17 residues. Germline CDR1 and CDR2: MNHEY and SVGAGI. CDR3 protein: CASSYSWRAGVNNEQFF. The DNA for the CDR3 is TGTGCCAGCAGTTACTCTTGGCGGGCAGGGGTAAACAATGAGCAGTTCTTC.

V is TRBV28 and J is TRBJ2-7, with D perhaps TRBD2 (6 bases). Between the trimmed V and J ends, which lost 7 bases and 5 bases, there was a span of 21 bases. There are 15 residues in the CDR3. The V gene's germline CDR1 is MDHEN and CDR2 SYDVKM. This CDR3 reads CASNVPGRLDHEQYF. CDR3 bases: TGTGCCAGCAACGTCCCCGGGAGATTGGACCACGAGCAGTACTTC.

This clonotype was observed at least ten times. V is TRBV7-6 and J is TRBJ2-5, with 7 nucleotides matching TRBD1. The CDR3 sequence is 15 residues long. V gave up 5 bases and J gave up 0 bases; unmatched junction bases: 6. Per germline, CDR1 SGHVS and CDR2 FNYEAQ. As DNA, the CDR3 is TGTGCCAGCAGCCGGACAGGCCAGTACCAAGAGACCCAGTACTTC. Its protein is CASSRTGQYQETQYF.